Listed here are 9 T cell receptor beta chains from one sample, sequenced in a study of blood T cells in healthy people across ages. A second about 6 to 12 cycle PCR used barcoded and J-beta primers. TCRdb used MiXCR to reprocess the 5' RACE reads, holding one entry per CDR3 protein. The sample yields 350,000 to 450,000 distinct CDR3 sequences, about 52% seen once. The sequenced sample consisted of blood. The receptors originated from a man in his sixties in good health.

This chain links TRBV25-1 with TRBJ2-5; maybe TRBD2 (5 bases). The CDR3 totals 14 residues. In germline, CDR1 is MGHDK, CDR2 SYGVNS. Trimming shortened V by 2 bases and J by 11 bases, and 18 bases separated the two germline ends. CDR3 bases: TGTGCCAGCAGTGAACATCCCTCGGGGTGGGAGCAGTACTTC. Amino acids: CASSEHPSGWEQYF. The full variable domain, with the rest looked up from reference TRBV25-1 and TRBJ2-5, is EADIYQTPRYLVIGTGKKITLECSQTMGHDKMYWYQQDPGMELHLIHYSYGVNSTEKGDLSSESTVSRIRTEHFPLTLESARPSHTSQYLCASSEHPSGWEQYFGPGTRLLVL.

The chain joins TRBV6-2 or TRBV6-3 to TRBJ2-7; TRBD1 aligns across 9 bases. Germline CDR1 MNHEY, CDR2 SVGEGT. Trimming removed 8 bases from V and 9 bases from J; junction bases left unmatched: 14. The CDR3 loop spans 14 amino acids. CDR3 loop: CASVVGTGLARQYF. CDR3 nucleotide sequence: TGTGCCAGCGTAGTCGGGACAGGGTTGGCGAGGCAGTACTTC.

This sequence joins TRBV6-1 and TRBJ1-2; no clear D gene. The CDR3 is 12 amino acids. CDR1 and CDR2 from the germline V gene are MNHNS and SASEGT. V was trimmed by 8 bases and J by 5 bases, leaving 12 bases between them. The CDR3 DNA follows: TGTGCCAGCCGCGAACAGATTTATGGCTACACCTTC. Translated, it gives CASREQIYGYTF.

Comments on this clonotype: A much larger clone lies a single base off, so this may be a read error. This chain joins TRBV5-6 and TRBJ2-1, with D perhaps given as TRBD1 or TRBD2 (5 bases each). Trimming removed 0 bases from V and 2 bases from J, with 12 bases in between. CDR3 length: 16 residues. Germline loops: CDR1 SGHDT, CDR2 YYEEEE. Written as DNA, the CDR3 is TGTGCCAGCAGCTTGGATGTGGGACGCACCTACAATGAGCAGTTCTTC. It encodes CASSLDVGRTYNEQFF. Full variable domain (rest looked up from reference TRBV5-6 and TRBJ2-1): DAGVTQSPTHLIKTRGQQVTLRCSPKSGHDTVSWYQQALGQGPQFIFQYYEEEERQRGNFPDRFSGHQFPNYSSELNVNALLLGDSALYLCASSLDVGRTYNEQFFGPGTRLTVL.

In its sample, this clonotype was seen a few times. The rearrangement uses TRBV20-1 and TRBJ1-2; no firm D call. V lost 5 bases to trimming and J lost 4 bases, with 14 bases between them. Germline V gives CDR1 DFQATT, CDR2 SNEGSKA (reference sequence). The CDR3 covers 13 residues. The CDR3 region has the DNA TGCAGTGCTCAACCCCCTGGGTCCTATGGCTACACCTTC. It yields the protein CSAQPPGSYGYTF.

V and J are TRBV6-5 and TRBJ2-3; D may be TRBD2 (5 bases). V dropped 0 bases and J dropped 0 bases, with 7 bases sitting between them. Germline CDR1 reads MNHEY; CDR2 reads SVGAGI. The CDR3 has 15 residues. The CDR3 is CASSYSGSSTDTQYF. CDR3 coding DNA: TGTGCCAGCAGTTACTCGGGGAGTAGCACAGATACGCAGTATTTT.

This sequence joins TRBV7-2 and TRBJ2-7; TRBD2 is a possible D gene (6 bases). This CDR3 spans 15 amino acids. Trimming stripped 5 bases from V and 4 bases from J, with 18 bases between. CDR1 and CDR2 (germline): SGHTA, FQGNSA. The CDR3 DNA follows: TGTGCCAGCAGCCCTGAGGCAGCGGGTCCGTACGAGCAGTACTTC. This gives the protein CASSPEAAGPYEQYF. The variable domain in full, with the rest retrieved from reference TRBV7-2 and TRBJ2-7, is GAGVSQSPSNKVTEKGKDVELRCDPISGHTALYWYRQSLGQGLEFLIYFQGNSAPDKSGLPSDRFSAERTGGSVSTLTIQRTQQEDSAVYLCASSPEAAGPYEQYFGPGTRLTVT.

This clonotype was recorded once. A read error may produce the germline difference seen at one junction end. The chain couples TRBV3-1 to TRBJ2-7, with D perhaps TRBD1 or TRBD2 (6 bases each). Germline V gene sequence: CDR1 LGHDT, CDR2 YNNKEL (reference sequence). This CDR3 contains 14 residues. DNA of the CDR3: TGCGCCAGCAGTGGAACTGGTCGGGGGCATGAGCAGTACTTC. Translated, it gives CASSGTGRGHEQYF.

The chain links TRBV4-3 to TRBJ2-7, with 11 bases that match TRBD1. The CDR3 extends over 16 amino acids. The ends lost 3 bases at V and 7 bases at J; junction bases unmatched: 11. The V gene's germline CDR1 is LGHNA and CDR2 YSLEER. CDR3 protein: CASSQADRGLKVEQYF. The CDR3 DNA is TGCGCCAGCAGCCAGGCGGACAGGGGGCTAAAAGTTGAGCAGTACTTC.